This T cell receptor beta chain was sequenced in a study of T cells in Graves' hyperthyroidism and ophthalmopathy. Turning to the study itself: Before treatment of any kind, peripheral blood was taken at initial diagnosis.

TCR beta CDR3 region amplification was performed from RNA transcripts. During a first-round RT-PCR of the TCR CDR3, the HTBI primer set was used. TCRdb processed the multiplex PCR reads anew with MiXCR; each CDR3 protein has one entry. The sample has 500,000 to 800,000 distinct CDR3 sequences, roughly 15% seen once; the top ten hold roughly an eighth. General study findings and limits: Most thyroid clonotypes that were expanded above 0.001 also turned up in blood.

Disease lasting under 3 months, a NOSPECS grade of at least 4, and a Clinical Activity Score of at least 3 were features of the ophthalmopathy patients. Fresh peripheral blood, about 9.3 ml, yielded the PBMCs. As for this clonotype: Its specificity is unknown.

V was cut by 5 bases and J by 1 base, with 14 bases left in between. Germline V CDR1 and CDR2: LNHDA, SQIVND (reference sequence). The CDR3 is 15 residues long. The chain carries TRBV19 and TRBJ1-1; TRBD1 is a possible D gene (5 bases). Input material: blood. The sequence derives from a woman in her forties or fifties with Graves' ophthalmopathy. The CDR3 spells CASSHPRGGNTEAFF. In DNA, the CDR3 is TGTGCCAGTAGTCATCCCCGGGGGGGGAACACTGAAGCTTTCTTT.